This entry describes one TCR beta chain. Its antigen is not known. Vbeta (60) and Jbeta (13) primers were used in the PCR. Original processing methods: In a later analysis, the count reached tens of millions of unique TCR beta chains, with about 11 million shared. Profiling relied on immunoSEQ multiplex PCR, and the TCRdb table lists in-frame clones only, not all of them. V and J calls and clone size are given by that table; D and trimming were obtained from the DNA. In the table there are tens of thousands of clones, around four fifths of which are singletons. This specimen comes from a study of cytomegalovirus exposure and HLA in healthy donors. General study findings and limits: Later analysis identified about 18,000 TCR beta sequences associated with HLA alleles, using a false discovery rate threshold of 0.05. A later analysis linked a missense variant in DCLRE1C to the trimming of TCR beta V and J genes. Most TCR sequences were uncommon, yet certain public TCRs appeared in many donors.

Germline V gives CDR1 SQVTM, CDR2 ANQGSEA. This CDR3 spans 16 amino acids. J was trimmed by 6 bases and V by 0 bases; bases with no gene match: 6. Sequenced input: PBMCs. The chain combines TRBV29-1 with TRBJ2-2, with 11 bases matching TRBD1. This clonotype was obtained from a male donor in good health and CMV-seropositive. The DNA of the CDR3 is TGCAGCGTTGAAGATCAGGACAGGGGGCCACCCGGGGAGCTGTTTTTT. Translation gives CSVEDQDRGPPGELFF.